This T cell receptor (beta chain) was observed in a study of blood T cell repertoires in COVID-19. Overall study: Sites across the United States, Italy and Spain contributed samples from acute and convalescent COVID-19. In each case, the material was cDNA or gDNA derived from T cells, B-cell-depleted T cells, or PBMCs.

In the authors' methods: How many nucleated cells were present was estimated from reference gene primer amplification. The protocol was immunoSEQ multiplex PCR, while the TCRdb copy is restricted to in-frame clones and leaves out a portion. The V and J calls and clone size come from that table; D and trimming were worked out from the DNA. The table has hundreds of thousands of clones, approximately 82% seen once; the top ten hold around 1.8%. Germline trimming cut 3 bases from V and 5 bases from J; bases unmatched to any gene: 11. This CDR3 has 17 amino acids. CDR1 and CDR2 from the germline V gene are MNHEY and SVGEGT.

Input material: peripheral blood. V gene TRBV6-2 or TRBV6-3 combines with J gene TRBJ2-2; TRBD2 matches at 8 bases. The receptor was derived from a woman of 80 years or more with acute or convalescent COVID-19. CDR3 protein: CASSYRWSGRKTGELFF. Here the CDR3 DNA reads TGTGCCAGCAGTTATCGGTGGAGCGGGAGAAAAACCGGGGAGCTGTTTTTT.